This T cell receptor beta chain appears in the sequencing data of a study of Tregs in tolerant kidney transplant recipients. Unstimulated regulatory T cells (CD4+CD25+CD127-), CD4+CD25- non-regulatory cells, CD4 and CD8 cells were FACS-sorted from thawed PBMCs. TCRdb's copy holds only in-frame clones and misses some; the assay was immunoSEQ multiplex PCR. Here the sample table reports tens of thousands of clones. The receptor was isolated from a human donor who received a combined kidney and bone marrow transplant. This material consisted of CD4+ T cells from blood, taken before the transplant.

CDR3 DNA (partial): TGTGCCAGCAGCTTAGATAGGGGCGTTTACAGG. Protein product: CASSLDRGVYR. The entire CDR3 sequence reads CASSLDRGVYRAFF. The V and J genes are TRBV11-2 and TRBJ1-1; tentative D call: TRBD1 (5 bases). The sequenced fragment ends 3 residues before the CDR3 boundary, so the rest is inferred from the germline J gene. CDR3 size: 14 residues. Germline assignment: CDR1 SGHAT and CDR2 FQNNGV. Supplemented by reference TRBV11-2 and TRBJ1-1, the full variable domain reads EAGVAQSPRYKIIEKRQSVAFWCNPISGHATLYWYQQILGQGPKLLIQFQNNGVVDDSQLPKDRFSAERLKGVDSTLKIQPAKLEDSAVYLCASSLDRGVYRAFFGQGTRLTVV.